A single sample is the source of the 17 T cell receptor beta chains below, sequenced in a study of long-term antiretroviral therapy in people with HIV. A v3.0 immunoSEQ assay was performed at survey level. Clones were read by immunoSEQ multiplex PCR, and TCRdb kept only the in-frame ones, dropping some. The repertoire holds tens of thousands of clones, with about 82% as singletons. This sample comprised unsorted PBMCs, obtained 0.8 years after starting antiretroviral therapy. These receptors were taken from a woman aged 30 to 39 with HIV.

The chain uses TRBV5-4 and TRBJ1-1; D is uncertain. The V gene lost 0 bases and the J gene lost 5 bases, with 8 bases spanning the gap. This CDR3 contains 13 residues. Germline lookup yields CDR1 SGHNT and CDR2 YYREEE (reference sequence). In DNA form, the CDR3 reads TGTGCCAGCAGCTTGGATCCGGGGACTGAAGCTTTCTTT. Amino acids: CASSLDPGTEAFF.

This clone was counted between two and nine times. The chain employs TRBV10-2 and TRBJ1-5; D call uncertain. The CDR3 is made up of 15 amino acids. Germline CDR1 is WSHSY and CDR2 is SAAADI. V was shortened by 0 bases and J by 6 bases, with 12 bases between the two germline ends. In nucleotides, the CDR3 is TGCGCCAGCAGTGAGTCGTATGGGATTAGTCAGCCCCAGCATTTT. Protein product: CASSESYGISQPQHF.

The chain uses TRBV6-5 and TRBJ2-3; 7 nucleotides align to TRBD1. Germline CDR1 and CDR2: MNHEY and SVGAGI. V lost 8 bases and J lost 11; bases outside the gene matches: 13. CDR3 length: 13 amino acids. CDR3 region: CASARNIQGEQYF. The DNA for the CDR3 is TGTGCCAGCGCGCGGAATATCCAGGGGGAGCAGTATTTT.

The chain links TRBV5-1 to TRBJ2-5, with D tentatively TRBD1 (6 bases). The CDR3 is 15 residues long. Germline CDR1 reads SGHRS; CDR2 reads YFSETQ. V was clipped by 4 bases and J by 2 bases, with 15 bases between them. CDR3 sequence reads: CASSSTGTTQETQYF. The CDR3 coding sequence is TGCGCCAGCAGCAGCACAGGGACCACACAAGAGACCCAGTACTTC. Full variable domain (remainder filled in from reference TRBV5-1 and TRBJ2-5): KAGVTQTPRYLIKTRGQQVTLSCSPISGHRSVSWYQQTPGQGLQFLFEYFSETQRNKGNFPGRFSGRQFSNSRSEMNVSTLELGDSALYLCASSSTGTTQETQYFGPGTRLLVL.

The V gene is TRBV7-9, the J gene TRBJ2-2, with a weak D call TRBD2 (7 bases). This CDR3 region has 19 residues. V was clipped by 1 base and J by 3 bases, with 21 bases between them. Germline-derived CDR1 and CDR2 are SEHNR and FQNEAQ (reference sequence). Here the CDR3 DNA reads TGTGCCAGCAGCTTAGGAGTTGGGGCGGGGGCGAAGGACACCGGGGAGCTGTTTTTT. Protein product: CASSLGVGAGAKDTGELFF.

This chain uses TRBV27 with TRBJ1-2; TRBD1 aligns across 8 bases. V shed 1 base, J shed 1 base, and the junction held 8 bases outside the gene matches. CDR1 is MNHEY and CDR2 is SMNVEV in the germline V gene (reference sequence). The CDR3 totals 17 residues. CDR3 DNA sequence: TGTGCCAGCAGTTTATTTGGACAGGGACTTCTTAACTATGGCTACACCTTC. This sequence encodes CASSLFGQGLLNYGYTF.

V is TRBV27 and J is TRBJ1-1; 7 nucleotides agree with TRBD1. This CDR3 is 14 amino acids long. Germline lookup yields CDR1 MNHEY and CDR2 SMNVEV (reference sequence). V lost 2 bases to trimming and J lost 5 bases; unmatched junction nucleotides: 5. In DNA, the CDR3 is TGTGCCAGCAGTTTAAACAGGGGAGGTACTGAAGCTTTCTTT. Translated, it gives CASSLNRGGTEAFF.

The rearrangement links TRBV7-9 to TRBJ2-2; D possibly uses TRBD1 or TRBD2 (5 bases each). The CDR3 extends over 13 amino acids. Germline V gives CDR1 SEHNR, CDR2 FQNEAQ (reference sequence). V lost 1 base, J lost 6 bases, and 6 bases lay in between. CDR3 DNA: TGTGCCAGCAGCTTAGTGGGGGCCGGGGAGCTGTTTTTT. Translation gives CASSLVGAGELFF.

This clone was recorded once. This chain uses TRBV5-8 with TRBJ2-7; D could derive from TRBD1 or TRBD2 (5 bases each). V was trimmed by 4 bases and J by 0 bases, leaving 14 bases between them. This CDR3 spans 15 amino acids. Germline lookup yields CDR1 SGHTS and CDR2 YDEGEE. The CDR3 sequence: CASSRHPGSSYEQYF. The CDR3 DNA reads TGTGCCAGCAGCCGACACCCAGGGAGCTCCTACGAGCAGTACTTC.

In nucleotides, the CDR3 is TGTGCCAGCAGACGGACAGGCGGAGAGACCCAGTACTTC. Translating it yields CASRRTGGETQYF. This chain joins TRBV14 and TRBJ2-5; 7 bases line up with TRBD1. The CDR3 has 13 amino acids. Germline CDR1 SGHDN, CDR2 FVKESK. J gave up 4 bases and V 6 bases, and 5 bases lay outside the gene matches.

The chain couples TRBV18 to TRBJ1-2, with a tentative D call TRBD1 (6 bases). The CDR3 is made up of 14 amino acids. Trimming cost V 0 bases and J 5 bases, with 10 bases left between them. Germline V gene lookup returns CDR1 KGHSH and CDR2 LQKENI. The CDR3 loop reads CASSPPQGKYGYTF. DNA of the CDR3: TGTGCCAGCTCACCACCTCAGGGGAAATATGGCTACACCTTC. Combining the CDR3 with reference TRBV18 and TRBJ1-2 gives the whole variable domain NAGVMQNPRHLVRRRGQEARLRCSPMKGHSHVYWYRQLPEEGLKFMVYLQKENIIDESGMPKERFSAEFPKEGPSILRIQQVVRGDSAAYFCASSPPQGKYGYTFGSGTRLTVV.

Written as DNA, the CDR3 is TGTGCCAGCAGCCAAGATCGGGTAGGGGTGAACATTCAGTACTTC. It specifies CASSQDRVGVNIQYF. This chain uses TRBV14 with TRBJ2-4; TRBD1 is a possible D gene (5 bases). Trimming shortened V by 0 bases and J by 7 bases, and 13 bases separated the two germline ends. Germline assignment: CDR1 SGHDN and CDR2 FVKESK. This CDR3 is 15 amino acids long.

V gene TRBV6-1 combines with J gene TRBJ1-1; 9 bases agree with TRBD1. The CDR3 contains 12 residues. The germline V gene has CDR1 MNHNS and CDR2 SASEGT. The V and J ends lost 7 bases and 8 bases, in that order; junction bases with no gene match: 5. In DNA form, the CDR3 reads TGTGCCAGCAATCCCGGACAGGGGGAAGCTTTCTTT. This sequence encodes CASNPGQGEAFF.

The V and J genes are TRBV7-2 and TRBJ2-5; the match to TRBD1 covers 7 bases. After removal of 5 bases from V and 0 bases from J, the junction contained 6 bases not matched to a gene. This CDR3 is 15 amino acids long. Germline CDR1 and CDR2: SGHTA and FQGNSA. The CDR3 DNA sequence: TGTGCCAGCAGCATCGACAGGGCTTACCAAGAGACCCAGTACTTC. It codes for CASSIDRAYQETQYF.

The chain recombines TRBV4-1 with TRBJ1-5; tentatively, D is TRBD1 (6 bases). The CDR3 loop spans 16 amino acids. The V gene's germline CDR1 is MGHRA and CDR2 YSYEKL. Between the trimmed V and J ends, which lost 0 bases and 3 bases, there was a span of 12 bases. The DNA for the CDR3 is TGCGCCAGCAGCCAAGAGACAGGTTCGCACAATCAGCCCCAGCATTTT. It is translated as CASSQETGSHNQPQHF.

The CDR3: CASCWTGGLGDTQYF. The CDR3 coding sequence is TGTGCCAGCTGTTGGACAGGGGGGTTAGGGGATACGCAGTATTTT. This chain connects TRBV2 to TRBJ2-3, with 10 bases aligning to TRBD1. The CDR3 spans 15 residues. Germline assignment: CDR1 SNHLY and CDR2 FYNNEI. J lost 6 bases, V lost 8 bases, and 11 bases had no gene match.

The chain is built from TRBV5-1 and TRBJ1-2, with D possibly matching TRBD1 (5 bases). This CDR3 region has 16 residues. Germline values: CDR1 SGHRS, CDR2 YFSETQ. V was clipped by 4 bases and J by 7 bases, with 23 bases between them. CDR3 bases: TGCGCCAGCAGCCACACCAGGGTGTCGGAAGGTGGTGGCTACACCTTC. Residues: CASSHTRVSEGGGYTF.